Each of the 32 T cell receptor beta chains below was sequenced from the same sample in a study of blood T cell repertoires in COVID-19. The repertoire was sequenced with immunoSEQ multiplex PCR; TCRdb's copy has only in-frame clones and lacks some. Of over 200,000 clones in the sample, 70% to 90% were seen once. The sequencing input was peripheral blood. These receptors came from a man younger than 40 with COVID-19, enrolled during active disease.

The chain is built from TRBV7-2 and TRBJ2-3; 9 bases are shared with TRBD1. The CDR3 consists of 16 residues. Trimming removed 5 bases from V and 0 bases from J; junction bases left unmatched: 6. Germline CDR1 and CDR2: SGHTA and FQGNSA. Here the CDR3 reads CASSPQGAPSTDTQYF. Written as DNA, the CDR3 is TGTGCCAGCAGCCCACAGGGGGCGCCTAGCACAGATACGCAGTATTTT.

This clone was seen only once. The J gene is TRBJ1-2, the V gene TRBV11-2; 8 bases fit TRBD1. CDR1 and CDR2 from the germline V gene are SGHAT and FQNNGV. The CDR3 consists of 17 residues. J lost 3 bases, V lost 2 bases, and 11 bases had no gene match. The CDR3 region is CASSLIGSGGAYYGYTF. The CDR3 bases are TGTGCCAGCAGCTTAATCGGGTCAGGGGGCGCGTACTATGGCTACACCTTC.

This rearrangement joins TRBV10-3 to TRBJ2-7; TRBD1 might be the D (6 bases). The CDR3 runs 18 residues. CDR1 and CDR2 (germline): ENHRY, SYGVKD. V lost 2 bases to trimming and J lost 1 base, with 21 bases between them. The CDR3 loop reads CAISETGRPPYLSYEQYF. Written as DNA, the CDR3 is TGTGCCATCAGTGAGACAGGGCGTCCCCCTTATCTGTCCTACGAGCAGTACTTC.

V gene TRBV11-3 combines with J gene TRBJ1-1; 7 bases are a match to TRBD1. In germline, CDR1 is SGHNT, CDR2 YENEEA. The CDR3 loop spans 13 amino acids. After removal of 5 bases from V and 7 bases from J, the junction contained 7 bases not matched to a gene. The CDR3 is CASSRDSNLEAFF. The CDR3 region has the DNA TGTGCCAGCAGCAGGGACAGTAATCTTGAAGCTTTCTTT.

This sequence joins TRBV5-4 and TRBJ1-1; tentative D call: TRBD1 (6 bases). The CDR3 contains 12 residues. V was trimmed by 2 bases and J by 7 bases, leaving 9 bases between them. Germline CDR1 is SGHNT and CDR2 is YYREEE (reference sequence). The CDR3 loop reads CASSFLTGEAFF. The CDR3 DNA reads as TGTGCCAGCAGCTTTCTGACAGGTGAAGCTTTCTTT. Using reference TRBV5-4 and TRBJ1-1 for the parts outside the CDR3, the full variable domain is ETGVTQSPTHLIKTRGQQVTLRCSSQSGHNTVSWYQQALGQGPQFIFQYYREEENGRGNFPPRFSGLQFPNYSSELNVNALELDDSALYLCASSFLTGEAFFGQGTRLTVV.

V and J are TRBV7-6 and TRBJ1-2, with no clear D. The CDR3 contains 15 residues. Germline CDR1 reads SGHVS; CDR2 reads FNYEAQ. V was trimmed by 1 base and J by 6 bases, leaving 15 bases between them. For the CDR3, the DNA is TGTGCCAGCAGCTTAGGGACTGGGCTGAGGGATGGCTACACCTTC. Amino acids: CASSLGTGLRDGYTF.

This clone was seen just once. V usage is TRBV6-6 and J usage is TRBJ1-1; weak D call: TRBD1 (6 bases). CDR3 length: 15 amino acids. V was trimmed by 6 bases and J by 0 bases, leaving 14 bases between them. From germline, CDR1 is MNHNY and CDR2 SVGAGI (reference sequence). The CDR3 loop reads CASSLAGALNTEAFF. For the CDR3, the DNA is TGTGCCAGCAGCCTGGCGGGGGCCTTGAACACTGAAGCTTTCTTT.

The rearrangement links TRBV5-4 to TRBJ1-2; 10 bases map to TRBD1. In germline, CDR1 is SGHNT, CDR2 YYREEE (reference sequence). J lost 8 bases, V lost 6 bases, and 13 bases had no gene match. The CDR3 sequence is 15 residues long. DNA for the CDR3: TGTGCCAGCACCTCCTACCGGGACAGGGGAATCGGCTACACCTTC. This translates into CASTSYRDRGIGYTF.

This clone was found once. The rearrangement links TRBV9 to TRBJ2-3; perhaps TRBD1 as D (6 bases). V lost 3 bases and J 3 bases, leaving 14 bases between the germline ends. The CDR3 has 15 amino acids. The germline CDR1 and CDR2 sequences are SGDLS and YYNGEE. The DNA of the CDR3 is TGTGCCAGCAGCGGAAGAGGGGGTGGTACAGATACGCAGTATTTT. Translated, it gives CASSGRGGGTDTQYF.

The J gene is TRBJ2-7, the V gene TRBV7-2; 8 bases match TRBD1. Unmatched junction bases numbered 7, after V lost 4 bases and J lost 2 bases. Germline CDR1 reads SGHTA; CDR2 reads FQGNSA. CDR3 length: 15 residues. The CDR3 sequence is CASSSGGTGAYEQYF. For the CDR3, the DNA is TGTGCCAGCAGCTCAGGTGGGACAGGAGCCTACGAGCAGTACTTC. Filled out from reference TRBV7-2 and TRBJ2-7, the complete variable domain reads GAGVSQSPSNKVTEKGKDVELRCDPISGHTALYWYRQSLGQGLEFLIYFQGNSAPDKSGLPSDRFSAERTGGSVSTLTIQRTQQEDSAVYLCASSSGGTGAYEQYFGPGTRLTVT.

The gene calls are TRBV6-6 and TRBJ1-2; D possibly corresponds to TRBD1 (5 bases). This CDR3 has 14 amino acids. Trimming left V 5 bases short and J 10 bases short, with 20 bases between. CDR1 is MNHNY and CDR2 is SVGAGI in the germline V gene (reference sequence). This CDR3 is CASSATGASVYYTF. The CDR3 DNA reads TGTGCCAGCAGTGCTACAGGCGCCAGTGTCTACTACACCTTC.

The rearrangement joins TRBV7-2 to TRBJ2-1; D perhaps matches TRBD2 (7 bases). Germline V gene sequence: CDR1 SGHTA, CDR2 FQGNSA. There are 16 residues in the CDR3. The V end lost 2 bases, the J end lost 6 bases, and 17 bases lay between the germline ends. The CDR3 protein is CASSLWRGQGGNEQFF. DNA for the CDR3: TGTGCCAGCAGCTTATGGCGGGGGCAAGGGGGCAATGAGCAGTTCTTC. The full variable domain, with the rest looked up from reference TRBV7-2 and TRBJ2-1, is GAGVSQSPSNKVTEKGKDVELRCDPISGHTALYWYRQSLGQGLEFLIYFQGNSAPDKSGLPSDRFSAERTGGSVSTLTIQRTQQEDSAVYLCASSLWRGQGGNEQFFGPGTRLTVL.

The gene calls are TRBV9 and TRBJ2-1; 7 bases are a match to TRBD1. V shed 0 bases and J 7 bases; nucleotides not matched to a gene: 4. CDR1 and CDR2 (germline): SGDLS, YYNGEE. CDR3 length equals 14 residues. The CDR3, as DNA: TGTGCCAGCAGCGTAGTTGCAGGGGGTAATGAGCAGTTCTTC. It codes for CASSVVAGGNEQFF.

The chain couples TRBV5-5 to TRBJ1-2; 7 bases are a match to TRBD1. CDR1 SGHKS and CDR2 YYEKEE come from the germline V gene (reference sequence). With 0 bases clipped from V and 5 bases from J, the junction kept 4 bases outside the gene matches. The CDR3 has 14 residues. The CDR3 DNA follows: TGTGCCAGCAGCTTGGGACAGGGACGGTATGGCTACACCTTC. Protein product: CASSLGQGRYGYTF.

The CDR3 coding sequence is TGTGCCAGTAGTATAACAGGAAGCTACACAGATACGCAGTATTTT. Its protein product is CASSITGSYTDTQYF. This chain joins TRBV19 and TRBJ2-3; weak D call: TRBD1 (5 bases). The CDR3 contains 15 residues. CDR1 is LNHDA, CDR2 SQIVND, per germline (reference sequence). Between the trimmed V and J ends, which lost 2 bases and 2 bases, there was a span of 11 bases.

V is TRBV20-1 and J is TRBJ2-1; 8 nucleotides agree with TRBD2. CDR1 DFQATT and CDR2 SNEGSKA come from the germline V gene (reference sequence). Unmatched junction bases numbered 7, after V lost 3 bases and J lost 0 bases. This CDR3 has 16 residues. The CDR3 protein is CSASSAGGLSYNEQFF. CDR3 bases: TGCAGTGCTAGTTCTGCGGGAGGCCTCTCCTACAATGAGCAGTTCTTC.

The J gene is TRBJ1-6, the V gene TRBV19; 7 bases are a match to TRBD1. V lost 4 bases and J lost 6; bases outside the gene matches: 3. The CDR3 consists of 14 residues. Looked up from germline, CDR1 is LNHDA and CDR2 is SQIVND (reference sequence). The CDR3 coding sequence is TGTGCCAGTAGTACTGGGACAGTTAATTCACCCCTCCACTTT. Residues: CASSTGTVNSPLHF.

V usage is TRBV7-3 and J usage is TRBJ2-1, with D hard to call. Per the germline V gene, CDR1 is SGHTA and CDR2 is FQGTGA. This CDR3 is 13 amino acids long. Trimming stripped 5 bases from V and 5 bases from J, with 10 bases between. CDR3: CASSPVNDNEQFF. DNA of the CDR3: TGTGCCAGCAGCCCGGTGAACGACAATGAGCAGTTCTTC.

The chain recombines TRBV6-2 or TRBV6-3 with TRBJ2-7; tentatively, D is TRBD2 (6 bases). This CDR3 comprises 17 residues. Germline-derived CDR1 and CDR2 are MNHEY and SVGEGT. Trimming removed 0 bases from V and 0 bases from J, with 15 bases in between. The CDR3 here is CASSYSTRGRNSYEQYF. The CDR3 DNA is TGTGCCAGCAGTTACTCGACGCGGGGTCGGAACTCCTACGAGCAGTACTTC.

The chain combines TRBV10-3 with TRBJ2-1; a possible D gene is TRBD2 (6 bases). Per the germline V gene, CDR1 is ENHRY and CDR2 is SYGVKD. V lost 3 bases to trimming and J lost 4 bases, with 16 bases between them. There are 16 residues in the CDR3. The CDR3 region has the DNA TGTGCCATCAGTGAACGGTCGGGGGTAAGGTACAATGAGCAGTTCTTC. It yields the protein CAISERSGVRYNEQFF.

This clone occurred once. Here the CDR3 reads CASSPGQGERSPLHF. CDR3 coding DNA: TGTGCCAGCTCACCGGGACAGGGCGAACGGTCACCCCTCCACTTT. The chain uses TRBV18 and TRBJ1-6, with 9 bases aligning to TRBD1. The junction had 7 bases not matched to a gene; V was cut back by 3 bases and J by 10 bases. This CDR3 comprises 15 residues. CDR1 is KGHSH, CDR2 LQKENI, per germline.

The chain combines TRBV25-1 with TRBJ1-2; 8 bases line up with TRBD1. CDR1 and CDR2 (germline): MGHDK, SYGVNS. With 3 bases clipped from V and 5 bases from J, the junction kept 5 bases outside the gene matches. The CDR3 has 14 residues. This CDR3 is CASSEPGGLYGYTF. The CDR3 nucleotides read TGTGCCAGCAGTGAGCCAGGGGGCTTATATGGCTACACCTTC.

CDR3 DNA sequence: TGTGCCAGCACCGGGGACAGGCGGAATTCACCCCTCCACTTT. It specifies CASTGDRRNSPLHF. The gene calls are TRBV28 and TRBJ1-6; the match to TRBD1 covers 8 bases. Germline loops: CDR1 MDHEN, CDR2 SYDVKM. The length of the CDR3 is 14 residues. Trimming cost V 7 bases and J 7 bases; bases outside gene matches: 6.

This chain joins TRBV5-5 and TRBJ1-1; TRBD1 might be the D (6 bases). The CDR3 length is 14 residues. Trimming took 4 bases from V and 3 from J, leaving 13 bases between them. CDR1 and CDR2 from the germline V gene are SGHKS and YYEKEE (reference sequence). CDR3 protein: CASSPGDLYTEAFF. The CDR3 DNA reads TGTGCCAGCAGCCCAGGGGATCTGTACACTGAAGCTTTCTTT.

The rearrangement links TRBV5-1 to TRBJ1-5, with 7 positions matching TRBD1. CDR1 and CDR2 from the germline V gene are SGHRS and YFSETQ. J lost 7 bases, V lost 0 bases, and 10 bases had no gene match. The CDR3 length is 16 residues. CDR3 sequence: CASSLGSGGDGQPQHF. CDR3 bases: TGCGCCAGCAGCTTGGGGTCAGGGGGAGACGGGCAGCCCCAGCATTTT.

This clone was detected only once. The CDR3 loop reads CASSLALGRSYNSPLHF. The CDR3 DNA is TGTGCCAGCAGCTTAGCGTTGGGGCGCTCCTATAATTCACCCCTCCACTTT. The chain combines TRBV7-2 with TRBJ1-6; D may be TRBD1 (5 bases). Trimming stripped 0 bases from V and 0 bases from J, with 9 bases between. The CDR3 covers 17 residues. Germline CDR1 SGHTA, CDR2 FQGNSA.

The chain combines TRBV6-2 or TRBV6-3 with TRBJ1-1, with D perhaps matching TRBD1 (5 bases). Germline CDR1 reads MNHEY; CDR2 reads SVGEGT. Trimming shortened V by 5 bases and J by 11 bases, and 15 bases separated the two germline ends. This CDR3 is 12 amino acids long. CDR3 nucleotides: TGTGCCAGCAGTCGACAGATGTCAGACGCTTTCTTT. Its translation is CASSRQMSDAFF.

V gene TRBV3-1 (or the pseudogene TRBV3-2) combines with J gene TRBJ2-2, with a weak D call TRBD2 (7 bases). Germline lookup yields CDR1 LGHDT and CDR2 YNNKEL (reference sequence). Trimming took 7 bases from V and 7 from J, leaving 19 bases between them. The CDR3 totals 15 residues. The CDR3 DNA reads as TGTGCCAGCACCCACTCGCGGGGGCGGGGCGGGGAGCTGTTTTTT. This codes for CASTHSRGRGGELFF.

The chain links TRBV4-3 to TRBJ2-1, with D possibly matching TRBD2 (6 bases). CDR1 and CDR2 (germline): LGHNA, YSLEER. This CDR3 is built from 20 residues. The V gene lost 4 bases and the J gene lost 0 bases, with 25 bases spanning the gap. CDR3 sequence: CASSPRWGETYRSSYNEQFF. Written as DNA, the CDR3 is TGCGCCAGCAGCCCCCGGTGGGGGGAGACGTACCGGAGCTCCTACAATGAGCAGTTCTTC.

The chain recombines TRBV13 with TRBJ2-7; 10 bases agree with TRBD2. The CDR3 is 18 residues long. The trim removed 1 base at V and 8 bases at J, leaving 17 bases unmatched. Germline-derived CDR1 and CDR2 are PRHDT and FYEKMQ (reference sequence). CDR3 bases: TGTGCCAGCAGCTTAGAGGGGAGGGGGACTAGCGCACCTTCGAAGCAGTACTTC. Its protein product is CASSLEGRGTSAPSKQYF.

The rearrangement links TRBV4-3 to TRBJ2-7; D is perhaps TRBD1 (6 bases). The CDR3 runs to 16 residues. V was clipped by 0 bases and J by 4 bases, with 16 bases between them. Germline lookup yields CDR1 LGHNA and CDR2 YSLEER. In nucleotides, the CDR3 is TGCGCCAGCAGCCAAGAAGTCCGCAGGGGCCAATACGAGCAGTACTTC. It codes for CASSQEVRRGQYEQYF.

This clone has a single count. This CDR3 reads CASSFSVTTGELFF. CDR3 nucleotide sequence: TGTGCCAGCAGCTTTAGCGTGACCACCGGGGAGCTGTTTTTT. The chain carries TRBV7-2 and TRBJ2-2, with D perhaps TRBD2 (5 bases). The CDR3 is 14 residues long. The germline V gene has CDR1 SGHTA and CDR2 FQGNSA. Trimming took off 3 bases at V and 4 bases at J, with 9 bases between the two ends.